This is a list of T cell receptor beta chains from one sample in a study of shared clonotypes between healthy human individuals. Profiled with immunoSEQ multiplex PCR; TCRdb holds only in-frame clones, not every one. The data show about 2,100,000 clones, with 85% to 95% seen just once and under 2% held by the top ten. Sequencing was carried out using naive CD8+ T cells from PBMCs. All receptors derive from a man aged 18 to 30 in good health. Some clones in this sample may be carry-over from other donors' samples. Both conserved end residues are part of each CDR3.

cdr3_length	v_call	j_call	cdr3_aa
13	TRBV7-9	TRBJ1-1	CASSFGLNTEAFF
16	TRBV5-1	TRBJ2-1	CASSLTRLAGANEQFF
14	TRBV27	TRBJ1-2	CASSLVGGSSGYTF
15	TRBV6-5	TRBJ2-1	CASNEREMRYNEQFF
16	TRBV9	TRBJ2-2	CASSVGTSGRTGELFF
16	TRBV2	TRBJ1-2	CASSAFSLVGGYGYTF
17	TRBV18	TRBJ2-1	CASSPPGLTMGSNEQFF
13	TRBV29-1	TRBJ1-1	CSVGGIRGGDAFF
14	TRBV4-2	TRBJ1-1	CASSEVGGSTEAFF
17	TRBV16	TRBJ1-2	CASSQSRQPHNSYGYTF
12	TRBV6-6	TRBJ2-7	CASSYSPDEQYF
15	TRBV6-5	TRBJ2-6	CASGYQGSGANVLTF
17	TRBV4-2	TRBJ2-7	CASSQDFAGGWSYEQYF
15	TRBV9	TRBJ2-7	CASSAGGQGIYEQYF
14	TRBV7-9	TRBJ2-1	CASSLDLLGLEQFF
16	TRBV15	TRBJ2-7	CATSRDSSGSGDEQYF
11	TRBV18	TRBJ2-3	CASSPAGTEYF
14	TRBV15	TRBJ1-4	CATSSRDREWKLFF
16	TRBV11-1	TRBJ2-4	CASSPTDRWGKNIQYF
14	TRBV19	TRBJ2-3	CASTGRTLTDTQYF
17	TRBV5-1	TRBJ1-4	CASSSQGSLPGYEKLFF
16	TRBV5-1	TRBJ1-1	CASTFDVGATNTEAFF
16	TRBV18	TRBJ2-7	CASSALLAGGSYEQYF
12	TRBV28	TRBJ2-5	CASSEKGETQYF
14	TRBV28	TRBJ2-7	CASAPSGGSYEQYF
11	TRBV9	TRBJ1-1	CASSPATEAFF
15	TRBV27	TRBJ2-7	CASSSRYLGGYEQYF
13	TRBV27	TRBJ2-7	CASSLGATYEQYF
14	TRBV29-1	TRBJ1-4	CSVATTVGQEKLFF
14	TRBV10-2	TRBJ2-2	CASSAWVVGGELFF
13	TRBV5-1	TRBJ2-7	CASSLGTPYEQYF
16	TRBV19	TRBJ2-1	CASSPRGGQGYNEQFF
13	TRBV29-1	TRBJ1-1	CSVSGSGGTEAFF
13	TRBV10-2	TRBJ2-7	CASSGRGAYEQYF
14	TRBV27	TRBJ1-1	CASSAYRGDTEAFF
17	TRBV7-3	TRBJ2-1	CASSLTLGTSAYNEQFF
15	TRBV28	TRBJ1-2	CASTRVGGRNYGYTF
14	TRBV30	TRBJ2-3	CAWSTSGFSDTQYF
14	TRBV7-9	TRBJ1-1	CASSLAQGFVEAFF
16	TRBV4-2	TRBJ2-7	CASSQEWAGESYEQYF
14	TRBV28	TRBJ2-5	CASSPRATQETQYF
14	TRBV5-1	TRBJ2-7	CASSLGLAGHEQYF
15	TRBV7-8	TRBJ2-1	CASREVVGSYNEQFF
15	TRBV9	TRBJ2-7	CASSVGSGSGDEQYF
15	TRBV27	TRBJ2-1	CASSTSGSLGNEQFF
17	TRBV27	TRBJ2-3	CASSLSVAGGGTDTQYF
14	TRBV19	TRBJ1-1	CASSISGGAQRANF
15	TRBV4-1	TRBJ2-1	CASSSRLAVYNEQFF
16	TRBV4-1	TRBJ2-7	CASSQDVSYASYEQYF
16	TRBV27	TRBJ1-4	CVSSLTQGSDREKLFF
17	TRBV4-2	TRBJ2-2	CASSSPPGGIETGELFF
17	TRBV7-6	TRBJ2-3	CASSLGARRTSTDTQYF
15	TRBV7-6	TRBJ2-7	CASSPGTGGMYEQYF